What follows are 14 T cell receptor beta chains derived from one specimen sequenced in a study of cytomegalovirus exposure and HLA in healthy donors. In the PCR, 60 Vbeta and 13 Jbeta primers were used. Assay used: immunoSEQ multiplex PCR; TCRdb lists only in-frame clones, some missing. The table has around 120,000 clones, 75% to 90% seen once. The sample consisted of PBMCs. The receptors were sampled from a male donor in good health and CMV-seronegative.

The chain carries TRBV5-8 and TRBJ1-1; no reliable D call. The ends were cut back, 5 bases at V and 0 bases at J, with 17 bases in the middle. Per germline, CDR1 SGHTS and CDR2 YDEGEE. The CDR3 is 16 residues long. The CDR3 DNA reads TGTGCCAGCAGGTATGGGGAGGTAGTTATGAACACTGAAGCTTTCTTT. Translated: CASRYGEVVMNTEAFF.

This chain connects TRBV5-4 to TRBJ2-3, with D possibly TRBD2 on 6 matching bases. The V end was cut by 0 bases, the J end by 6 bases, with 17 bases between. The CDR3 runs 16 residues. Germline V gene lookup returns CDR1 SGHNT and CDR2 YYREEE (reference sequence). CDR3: CASSLVADYLSDTQYF. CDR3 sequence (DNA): TGTGCCAGCAGCTTGGTGGCGGACTATCTCTCGGATACGCAGTATTTT.

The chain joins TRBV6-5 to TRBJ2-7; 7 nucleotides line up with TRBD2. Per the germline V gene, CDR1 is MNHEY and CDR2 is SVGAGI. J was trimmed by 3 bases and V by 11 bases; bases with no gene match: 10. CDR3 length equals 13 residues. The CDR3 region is CASSRGEGYEQYF. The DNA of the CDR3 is TGTGCCTCCTCCCGAGGGGAGGGCTACGAGCAGTACTTC.

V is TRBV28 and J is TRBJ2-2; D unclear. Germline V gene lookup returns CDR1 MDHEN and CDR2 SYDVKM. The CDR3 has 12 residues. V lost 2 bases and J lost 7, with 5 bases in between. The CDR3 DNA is TGTGCCAGCAGTTTAGCGCGCGGGGAGCTGTTTTTT. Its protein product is CASSLARGELFF.

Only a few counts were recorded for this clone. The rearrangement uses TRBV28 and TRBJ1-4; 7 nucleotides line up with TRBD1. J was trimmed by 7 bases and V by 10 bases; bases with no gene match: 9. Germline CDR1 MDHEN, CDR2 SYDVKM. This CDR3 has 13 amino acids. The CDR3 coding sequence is TGTGCCAACCAAAGGGGGCTAGGTGAAAAACTGTTTTTT. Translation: CANQRGLGEKLFF.

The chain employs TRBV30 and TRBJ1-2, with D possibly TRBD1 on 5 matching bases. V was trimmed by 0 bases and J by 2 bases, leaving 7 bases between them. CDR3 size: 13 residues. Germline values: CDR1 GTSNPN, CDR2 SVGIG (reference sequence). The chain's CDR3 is CAWSVAGNYGYTF. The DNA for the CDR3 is TGTGCCTGGAGTGTAGCAGGGAACTATGGCTACACCTTC.

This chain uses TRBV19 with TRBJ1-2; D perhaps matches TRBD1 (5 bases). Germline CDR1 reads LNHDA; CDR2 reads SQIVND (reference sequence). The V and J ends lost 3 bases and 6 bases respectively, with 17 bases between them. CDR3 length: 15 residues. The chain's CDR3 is CASSINQGGVNGYTF. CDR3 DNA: TGTGCCAGTAGTATTAACCAGGGCGGTGTAAATGGCTACACCTTC.

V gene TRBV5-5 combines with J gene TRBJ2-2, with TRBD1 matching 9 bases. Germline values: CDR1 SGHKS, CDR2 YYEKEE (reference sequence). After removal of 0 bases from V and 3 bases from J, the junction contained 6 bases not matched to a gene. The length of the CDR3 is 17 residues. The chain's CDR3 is CASSLAIGQGHTGELFF. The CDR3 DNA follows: TGTGCCAGCAGCTTGGCCATAGGACAGGGGCACACCGGGGAGCTGTTTTTT. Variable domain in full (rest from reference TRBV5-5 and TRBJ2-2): DAGVTQSPTHLIKTRGQQVTLRCSPISGHKSVSWYQQVLGQGPQFIFQYYEKEERGRGNFPDRFSARQFPNYSSELNVNALLLGDSALYLCASSLAIGQGHTGELFFGEGSRLTVL.

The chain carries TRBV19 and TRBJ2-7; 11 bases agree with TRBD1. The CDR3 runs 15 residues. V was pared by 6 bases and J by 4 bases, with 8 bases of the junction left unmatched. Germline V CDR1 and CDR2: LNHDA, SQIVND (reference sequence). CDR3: CASRSTGTGGYEQYF. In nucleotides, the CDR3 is TGTGCCAGTAGGAGTACCGGGACAGGGGGATACGAGCAGTACTTC.

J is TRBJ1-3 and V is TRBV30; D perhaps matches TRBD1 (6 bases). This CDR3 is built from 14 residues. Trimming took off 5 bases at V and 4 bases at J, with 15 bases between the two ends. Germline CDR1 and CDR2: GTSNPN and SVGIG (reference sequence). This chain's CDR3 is CAWGKDSRGNTIYF. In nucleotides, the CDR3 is TGTGCCTGGGGAAAGGACAGCAGGGGAAACACCATATATTTT.

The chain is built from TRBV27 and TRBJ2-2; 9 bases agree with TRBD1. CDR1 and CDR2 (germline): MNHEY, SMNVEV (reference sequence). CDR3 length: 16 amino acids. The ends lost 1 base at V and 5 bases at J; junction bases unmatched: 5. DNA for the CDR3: TGTGCCAGCAGTTTATGGTACAGGGGGCAAACCGGGGAGCTGTTTTTT. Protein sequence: CASSLWYRGQTGELFF.

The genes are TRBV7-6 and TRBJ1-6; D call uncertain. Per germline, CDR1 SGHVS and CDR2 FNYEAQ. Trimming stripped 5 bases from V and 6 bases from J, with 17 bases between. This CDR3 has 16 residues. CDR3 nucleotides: TGTGCCAGCAGCCCCGGGGTGGCACAGATTAATTCACCCCTCCACTTT. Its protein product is CASSPGVAQINSPLHF.

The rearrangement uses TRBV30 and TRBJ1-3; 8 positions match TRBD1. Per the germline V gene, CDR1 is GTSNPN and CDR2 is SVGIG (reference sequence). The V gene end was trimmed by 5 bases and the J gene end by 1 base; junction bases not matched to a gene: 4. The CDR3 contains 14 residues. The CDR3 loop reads CAWGTGVSGNTIYF. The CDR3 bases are TGTGCCTGGGGGACAGGAGTATCTGGAAACACCATATATTTT.

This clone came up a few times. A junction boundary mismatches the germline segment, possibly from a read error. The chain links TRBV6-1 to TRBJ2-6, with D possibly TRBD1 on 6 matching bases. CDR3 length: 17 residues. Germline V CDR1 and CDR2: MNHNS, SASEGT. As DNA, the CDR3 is TGTGCCATCAGTGGGGGCAGTTCTAGCTCTGGGGCCAACGTCCTGACTTTC. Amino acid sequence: CAISGGSSSSGANVLTF.